The rows below give T cell receptor beta chains drawn from one sample of a study of OX40 agonist ivuxolimab in advanced cancers. This table comes from immunoSEQ multiplex PCR, and its TCRdb copy is limited to in-frame clones, with some not included. The sample carries roughly 75,000 clones, around 83% recorded once. Material: CD4+ or CD8+ T cells sorted from blood, obtained in a trial of the OX40 agonist ivuxolimab. The receptors shown here come from an adult with an advanced solid tumor such as melanoma, head and neck, liver or kidney cancer. The CDR3 runs from the conserved cysteine through the conserved F or W. Fields, in order: CDR3 DNA, CDR3 protein, clone size, CDR3 length, J gene, V gene, D gene. The D gene is left open where the match is weak. Clone size is shown for a subset of rows, as once, few, many or a class of expanded clone.

TGTGCCAGCTCACCCGACAGAAACACCGGGGAGCTGTTTTTT | CASSPDRNTGELFF | once | 14 | TRBJ2-2 | TRBV18 | NA
TGTGCCAGCAGGCGGGACTCGAGCACAGATACGCAGTATTTT | CASRRDSSTDTQYF | few | 14 | TRBJ2-3 | TRBV2 | NA
TGTGCCAGCAGCAGACAGATGAACACTGAAGCTTTCTTT | CASSRQMNTEAFF | few | 13 | TRBJ1-1 | TRBV6-5 | NA
TGTGCCTCACTCCTGCGACTAGCGGGAGGGGGTTGCACAGATACGCAGTATTTT | CASLLRLAGGGCTDTQYF | NA | 18 | TRBJ2-3 | TRBV11-3 | TRBD2
TGCGCCAGCAGCCAAGGCCTGCTCGGGAGGCTAGCAGCCTACAATGAGCAGTTCTTC | CASSQGLLGRLAAYNEQFF | NA | 19 | TRBJ2-1 | TRBV4-1 | TRBD2
TGTGCCAGCGGAGCGCGGGACCAAGAGACCCAGTACTTC | CASGARDQETQYF | NA | 13 | TRBJ2-5 | TRBV2 | NA
TGTGCCAGCTCACTAGGACAACCCCCCTACAATGAGCAGTTCTTC | CASSLGQPPYNEQFF | NA | 15 | TRBJ2-1 | TRBV18 | NA
TGTGCCAGCAGTGGAGACAGGGAAGCTTTCTTT | CASSGDREAFF | NA | 11 | TRBJ1-1 | TRBV6-5 | NA
TGCGCCAGCAGCCCCCTTTTGCGGGACCCCTCCCGGACCCAGTACTTC | CASSPLLRDPSRTQYF | NA | 16 | TRBJ2-5 | TRBV4-1 | NA
TGTGCCAGCAGCCCCTTCGACAGAGGAGAGACCCAGTACTTC | CASSPFDRGETQYF | NA | 14 | TRBJ2-5 | TRBV7-6 | NA
TGTGCCAGCAGCCCAAGCGGCAATAGCGCCTACGAGCAGTACTTC | CASSPSGNSAYEQYF | NA | 15 | TRBJ2-7 | TRBV7-8 | NA
TGCGCCAGCAGCCAAAACGGGGTTTCTACCTATGGCTACACCTTC | CASSQNGVSTYGYTF | NA | 15 | TRBJ1-2 | TRBV4-1 | NA
TGTGCCAGCACCATACGGGAATTCACAGATACGCAGTATTTT | CASTIREFTDTQYF | once | 14 | TRBJ2-3 | TRBV2 | NA
TGTGCCAGCACTGTGGTTCCAAGACATTCTGGAAACACCATATATTTT | CASTVVPRHSGNTIYF | once | 16 | TRBJ1-3 | TRBV6-4 | NA
TGTGCCAGCAGCGCCTGGGACAGCGACAACTATGGCTACACCTTC | CASSAWDSDNYGYTF | NA | 15 | TRBJ1-2 | TRBV9 | TRBD1
TGTGCCAGCAGCGTAGGAGCTAGCGGGCGGGTGGGGGAGACCCAGTACTTC | CASSVGASGRVGETQYF | NA | 17 | TRBJ2-5 | TRBV9 | TRBD2
TGTGCCAGCAGTTACCGAGGGGAAGGCACCGGGGAGCTGTTTTTT | CASSYRGEGTGELFF | NA | 15 | TRBJ2-2 | TRBV6-5 | NA
TGTGCCAGCAGTTTATCGGACGGAGGCCCTTACGAGCAGTACTTC | CASSLSDGGPYEQYF | NA | 15 | TRBJ2-7 | TRBV28 | NA
TGCGCCAGCAGCTTGTCCGGGACTAGCGGGAGAACAGATACGCAGTATTTT | CASSLSGTSGRTDTQYF | NA | 17 | TRBJ2-3 | TRBV5-1 | TRBD2
TGTGCCAGCAGCCAATCTAGGCAGAAATACGCGCAGTATTTT | CASSQSRQKYAQYF | NA | 14 | TRBJ2-3 | TRBV16 | NA